The next 25 T cell receptor beta chains were all read from a single sample in a study of blood T cell repertoires in COVID-19. Profiled with immunoSEQ multiplex PCR; TCRdb holds only in-frame clones, not every one. Found here are roughly 9,000 clones, 80% to 90% of them singletons; the top ten hold roughly 9.9%. Specimen: peripheral blood. The receptors here all came from a human donor in a cohort sampled during active COVID-19.

The CDR3 sequence: CASSLDRARGYTF. The CDR3 DNA is TGTGCCAGCAGCTTGGACAGAGCCCGGGGCTACACCTTC. J is TRBJ1-2 and V is TRBV5-5; no firm D call. The V and J ends lost 0 bases and 8 bases respectively, with 11 bases between them. The germline V gene has CDR1 SGHKS and CDR2 YYEKEE (reference sequence). The CDR3 contains 13 residues.

The chain employs TRBV11-3 and TRBJ2-3; 9 bases align to TRBD1. J was trimmed by 8 bases and V by 8 bases; bases with no gene match: 11. The CDR3 is 14 residues long. The V gene's germline CDR1 is SGHNT and CDR2 YENEEA. The CDR3 loop reads CASSRDRAPGTQYF. The CDR3 nucleotides are TGTGCCAGCTCCCGGGACAGGGCCCCGGGTACGCAGTATTTT.

This clone was found once. V and J are TRBV21-1 and TRBJ1-3; the table's D gene call, TRBD1, was not cross checked with the DNA. TRBV21-1 is tagged as a pseudogene. This CDR3 is 15 amino acids long. The CDR3 coding sequence is TGTGCCAGCAGCACTCCGCGACAGTCTGGAAACACCATATATTTT. Its protein product is CASSTPRQSGNTIYF.

The chain combines TRBV20-1 with TRBJ1-1; tentative D call: TRBD1 (6 bases). V was shortened by 6 bases and J by 2 bases, with 7 bases between the two germline ends. This CDR3 contains 11 residues. Germline V gene data show CDR1 as DFQATT and CDR2 as SNEGSKA (reference sequence). The CDR3 is CSAGTNTEAFF. The CDR3 DNA sequence: TGCAGTGCAGGGACAAACACTGAAGCTTTCTTT.

This chain joins TRBV3-1 (or the pseudogene TRBV3-2) and TRBJ2-5; D unclear. Germline V lookup: CDR1 LGHDT, CDR2 YNNKEL (reference sequence). V was trimmed by 1 base and J by 6 bases, leaving 6 bases between them. The CDR3 is made up of 12 amino acids. The CDR3 coding sequence is TGTGCCAGCAGCCAAGTTGAGAAGACCCAGTACTTC. As protein: CASSQVEKTQYF.

This chain connects TRBV25-1 to TRBJ1-1; TRBD1 is a possible D gene (6 bases). Germline assignment: CDR1 MGHDK and CDR2 SYGVNS. Between the trimmed V and J ends, which lost 4 bases and 4 bases, there was a span of 10 bases. CDR3 length: 13 amino acids. CDR3: CASSVTTGTEAFF. CDR3 DNA sequence: TGTGCCAGCAGTGTAACGACAGGCACTGAAGCTTTCTTT.

The CDR3 protein is CSYRGIGEKLFF. As DNA, the CDR3 is TGCAGCTACAGGGGGATCGGTGAAAAACTGTTTTTT. J is TRBJ1-4 and V is TRBV29-1, with 8 positions matching TRBD1. Germline CDR1 and CDR2: SQVTM and ANQGSEA. V lost 8 bases to trimming and J lost 7 bases; unmatched junction nucleotides: 6. This CDR3 region has 12 residues.

The chain employs TRBV10-3 and TRBJ2-7; weak D call: TRBD1 (6 bases). Germline V gene lookup returns CDR1 ENHRY and CDR2 SYGVKD. This CDR3 region has 14 residues. The ends were cut back, 6 bases at V and 5 bases at J, with 17 bases in the middle. The CDR3 spells CAIRDSGGKNEQYF. CDR3 nucleotide sequence: TGTGCCATCAGGGACAGCGGCGGAAAGAACGAGCAGTACTTC.

The chain is built from TRBV20-1 and TRBJ2-2, with D uncertain. The CDR3 sequence is 12 residues long. Germline loops: CDR1 DFQATT, CDR2 SNEGSKA (reference sequence). Trimming removed 3 bases from V and 7 bases from J, with 9 bases in between. In nucleotides, the CDR3 is TGCAGTGCTAGTAACGACAACGGGGAGCTGTTTTTT. It yields the protein CSASNDNGELFF.

The J gene is TRBJ2-5, the V gene TRBV18, with a tentative D call TRBD2 (5 bases). Germline V gene data show CDR1 as KGHSH and CDR2 as LQKENI. V gave up 2 bases and J gave up 5 bases, with 18 bases separating them. The CDR3 length is 16 residues. The CDR3 protein is CASSPKRSLIGETQYF. In DNA form, the CDR3 reads TGTGCCAGCTCACCAAAGCGGAGCTTGATTGGGGAGACCCAGTACTTC. Supplemented by reference TRBV18 and TRBJ2-5, the full variable domain reads NAGVMQNPRHLVRRRGQEARLRCSPMKGHSHVYWYRQLPEEGLKFMVYLQKENIIDESGMPKERFSAEFPKEGPSILRIQQVVRGDSAAYFCASSPKRSLIGETQYFGPGTRLLVL.

The rearrangement links TRBV7-2 to TRBJ2-7; D is ambiguous. The germline V gene has CDR1 SGHTA and CDR2 FQGNSA. CDR3 length equals 14 residues. V lost 5 bases to trimming and J lost 2 bases, with 13 bases between them. The CDR3 bases are TGTGCCAGCAGCGCCTGGCTAGGCCCCTACGAGCAGTACTTC. The encoded protein is CASSAWLGPYEQYF.

The chain is built from TRBV30 and TRBJ2-5; 8 bases match TRBD1. Germline loops: CDR1 GTSNPN, CDR2 SVGIG (reference sequence). The CDR3 spans 14 residues. The J segment lost 5 bases and the V segment lost 5 bases, leaving 10 bases of the junction unmatched. The CDR3 here is CAWDSTGAGETQYF. CDR3 in DNA: TGTGCCTGGGACTCGACAGGGGCCGGGGAGACCCAGTACTTC.

This chain links TRBV28 with TRBJ2-1; D is undetermined. The CDR3 is made up of 15 amino acids. Looked up from germline, CDR1 is MDHEN and CDR2 is SYDVKM. V lost 5 bases to trimming and J lost 0 bases, with 11 bases between them. Here the CDR3 reads CASSVAGSSYNEQFF. CDR3 bases: TGTGCCAGCAGTGTCGCAGGAAGCTCCTACAATGAGCAGTTCTTC.

This chain uses TRBV24-1 with TRBJ1-2; D unclear. Trimming took off 12 bases at V and 12 bases at J, with 25 bases between the two ends. The CDR3 contains 13 residues. From germline, CDR1 is KGHDR and CDR2 SFDVKD. CDR3 sequence (DNA): TGTGCCCTTAAAACCCTGGGTCTCAGGAGGCACACCTTC. Residues: CALKTLGLRRHTF.

This chain connects TRBV6-1 to TRBJ2-7; 8 positions agree with TRBD2. This CDR3 is 15 amino acids long. Germline values: CDR1 MNHNS, CDR2 SASEGT. Trimming cost V 0 bases and J 5 bases; bases outside gene matches: 6. CDR3 residues: CASSEAGGAPHEQYF. CDR3 bases: TGTGCCAGCAGTGAAGCCGGGGGGGCCCCCCACGAGCAGTACTTC.

The rearrangement links TRBV11-3 to TRBJ2-1; 7 bases map to TRBD1. The CDR3 length is 15 residues. V lost 5 bases, J lost 2 bases, and 6 bases stayed unmatched. CDR1 is SGHNT and CDR2 is YENEEA in the germline V gene. For the CDR3, the DNA is TGTGCCAGCAGCCCCCGACAGGGAGCCTACAATGAGCAGTTCTTC. Translation: CASSPRQGAYNEQFF.

V gene TRBV5-6 combines with J gene TRBJ2-3; D not certain. The CDR3 loop spans 14 amino acids. Germline values: CDR1 SGHDT, CDR2 YYEEEE. Trimming pared 4 bases from V and 4 bases from J, leaving 13 bases between. CDR3 sequence reads: CASSPNYPPDTQYF. The DNA for the CDR3 is TGTGCCAGCAGCCCAAACTACCCTCCAGATACGCAGTATTTT.

The rearrangement uses TRBV11-2 and TRBJ2-2, with 10 bases matching TRBD2. Germline V gives CDR1 SGHAT, CDR2 FQNNGV. The CDR3 spans 18 residues. With 3 bases clipped from V and 1 base from J, the junction kept 8 bases outside the gene matches. CDR3 region: CASSFARSGRRNTGELFF. CDR3 sequence (DNA): TGTGCCAGCAGCTTTGCCCGTAGCGGGAGGAGGAACACCGGGGAGCTGTTTTTT.

The chain couples TRBV4-1 to TRBJ2-4, with TRBD1 matching over 7 bases. The CDR3 contains 15 residues. Germline V gene lookup returns CDR1 MGHRA and CDR2 YSYEKL. V lost 2 bases to trimming and J lost 6 bases; unmatched junction nucleotides: 7. The CDR3 bases are TGCGCCAGCAGCCAATTGACAGGGTCGAGAAACATTCAGTACTTC. It encodes CASSQLTGSRNIQYF.

The V and J genes are TRBV20-1 and TRBJ2-3; D remains unclear. V lost 4 bases and J lost 3, with 5 bases in between. CDR1 DFQATT and CDR2 SNEGSKA come from the germline V gene (reference sequence). CDR3 length: 11 amino acids. DNA for the CDR3: TGCAGTGCTATCCAGACAGATACGCAGTATTTT. It is translated as CSAIQTDTQYF.

J is TRBJ2-7 and V is TRBV24-1; D is perhaps TRBD2 (7 bases). The germline gives CDR1 KGHDR, CDR2 SFDVKD. The V and J ends lost 5 bases and 6 bases respectively, with 19 bases between them. This CDR3 comprises 15 residues. The CDR3 sequence: CATSAPGGAPGEQYF. CDR3 nucleotide sequence: TGTGCCACCAGTGCCCCGGGGGGCGCCCCGGGCGAGCAGTACTTC.

The V and J genes are TRBV6-5 and TRBJ2-1; D is perhaps TRBD2 (6 bases). Germline lookup yields CDR1 MNHEY and CDR2 SVGAGI. V dropped 7 bases and J dropped 8 bases, with 18 bases sitting between them. CDR3 length: 14 residues. The CDR3 spells CASMKIERVHEQFF. The DNA of the CDR3 is TGTGCCAGCATGAAAATAGAGCGGGTCCATGAGCAGTTCTTC.

This chain connects TRBV28 to TRBJ2-7; 8 bases agree with TRBD1. Trimming cost V 7 bases and J 6 bases; bases outside gene matches: 14. The CDR3 extends over 15 amino acids. The germline CDR1 and CDR2 sequences are MDHEN and SYDVKM. The CDR3 sequence is CASIQRKTGVGEQYF. Here the CDR3 DNA reads TGTGCCAGCATCCAAAGGAAGACAGGGGTGGGCGAGCAGTACTTC.

The V and J genes are TRBV27 and TRBJ2-7; no clear D gene. The germline CDR1 and CDR2 sequences are MNHEY and SMNVEV (reference sequence). V lost 2 bases and J 0 bases, leaving 11 bases between the germline ends. This CDR3 spans 15 amino acids. The CDR3 nucleotides read TGTGCCAGCAGTTTAGTTTTGGGCAGCTCCTACGAGCAGTACTTC. Translation: CASSLVLGSSYEQYF.

The count of this clone is one. J is TRBJ1-2 and V is TRBV24-1; 8 nucleotides align to TRBD1. The length of the CDR3 is 15 residues. V was pared by 5 bases and J by 4 bases, with 8 bases of the junction left unmatched. Germline lookup yields CDR1 KGHDR and CDR2 SFDVKD. This chain's CDR3 is CATSASDRASYGYTF. DNA of the CDR3: TGTGCCACCAGTGCCTCGGACAGGGCCAGCTATGGCTACACCTTC.